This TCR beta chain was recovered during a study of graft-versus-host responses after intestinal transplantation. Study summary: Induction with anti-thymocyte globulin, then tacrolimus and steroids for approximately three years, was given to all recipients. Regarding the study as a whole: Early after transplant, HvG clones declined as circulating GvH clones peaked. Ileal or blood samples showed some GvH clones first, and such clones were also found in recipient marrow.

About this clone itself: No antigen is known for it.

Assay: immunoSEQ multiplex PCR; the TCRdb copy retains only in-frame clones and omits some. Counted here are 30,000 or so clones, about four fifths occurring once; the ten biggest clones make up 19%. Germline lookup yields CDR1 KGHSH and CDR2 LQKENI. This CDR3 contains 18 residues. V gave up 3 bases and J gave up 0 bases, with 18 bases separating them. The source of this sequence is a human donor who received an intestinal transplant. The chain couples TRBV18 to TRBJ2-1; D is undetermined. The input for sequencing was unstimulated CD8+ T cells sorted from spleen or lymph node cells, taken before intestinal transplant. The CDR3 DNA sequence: TGTGCCAGCTCACCGATAATCAGGCGTACGAACTCCTACAATGAGCAGTTCTTC. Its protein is CASSPIIRRTNSYNEQFF.